This is a list of T cell receptor beta chains from one sample in a study of CD8+ T cells in alopecia areata. Profiled with immunoSEQ multiplex PCR; TCRdb holds only in-frame clones, not every one. The sample contains 7,500 to 9,000 clones, about two thirds of which appear only once. The source material was CD4+ Tregs sorted from blood. Source of these receptors: a human donor with alopecia areata. Both conserved end residues are part of each CDR3. The D gene is left open where the match is weak. The size entry is marked missing in some rows and otherwise reads once, few, many or a size class.

J gene	D gene	V gene	clone size	CDR3 DNA	CDR3 protein
TRBJ1-1	.	TRBV4-3	few	TGCGCCAGCAGCCAAGGCAGGGGAATGCACACTGAAGCTTTCTTT	CASSQGRGMHTEAFF
TRBJ2-7	.	TRBV7-2	.	TGTGCCAGCAGCGGTTCCTACGAGCAGTACTTC	CASSGSYEQYF
TRBJ1-1	.	TRBV5-1	.	TGCGCCAGCGGGTCGGCAGGGCGGAACACTGAAGCTTTCTTT	CASGSAGRNTEAFF
TRBJ1-6	.	TRBV29-1	.	TGCAGCGTTGGTGAGGGGTGGAATTCACCCCTCCACTTT	CSVGEGWNSPLHF
TRBJ2-3	.	TRBV6-6	once	TGTGCCAGGGTACTAGATACGCAGTATTTT	CARVLDTQYF
TRBJ2-5	TRBD2	TRBV5-6	.	TGTGCCAGCAGCCCGGGACTAGCGTCCCAAGAGACCCAGTACTTC	CASSPGLASQETQYF
TRBJ2-2	.	TRBV29-1	.	TGCAGCGTTGGCAGGAACACCGGGGAGCTGTTTTTT	CSVGRNTGELFF
TRBJ2-1	TRBD2	TRBV4-3	.	TGCGCCAGCAGCCATCAAAGGAGGACTAGCGGAGGCAATGAGCAGTTCTTC	CASSHQRRTSGGNEQFF
TRBJ2-6	TRBD1	TRBV28	.	TGTGCCAGCAGCTCCCCCGGGACAGGGTACTCTGGGGCCAACGTCCTGACTTTC	CASSSPGTGYSGANVLTF
TRBJ1-1	.	TRBV6-5	.	TGTGCCAGCAACTTACACCTAACCTCTGAAGCTTTCTTT	CASNLHLTSEAFF
TRBJ1-1	.	TRBV28	.	TGTGCCATCAAATCGTCAAGGGGGGATTGGACTGAAGCTTTCTTT	CAIKSSRGDWTEAFF
TRBJ1-6	.	TRBV7-2	.	TGTGCCAGCAGCCTACTCCGGGAAAAGGGTTCACCCCTCCACTTT	CASSLLREKGSPLHF
TRBJ2-7	.	TRBV27	.	TGTGCCAGCAGTCGTGAAGCGGCCCTGAATCGGGAGCAGTACTTC	CASSREAALNREQYF
TRBJ1-1	.	TRBV28	.	TGTGCCAGCAGTCCACGACAGGTGAACACTGAAGCTTTCTTT	CASSPRQVNTEAFF
TRBJ1-1	.	TRBV9	.	TGTGCCAGCAGCGTGACCGGACAAGGGGACACTGAAGCTTTCTTT	CASSVTGQGDTEAFF
TRBJ1-2	.	TRBV7-9	once	TGTGCCAGCAGCTTTGAGAACTATGGCTACACCTTC	CASSFENYGYTF
TRBJ2-7	TRBD1	TRBV5-6	once	TGTGCCAGCAGCTTCGGTCAGGGGGCGCGCATTTACGAGCAGTACTTC	CASSFGQGARIYEQYF
TRBJ2-1	.	TRBV7-6	.	TGTGCCAGCAGCTTTGCGGGGTACAATGAGCAGTTCTTC	CASSFAGYNEQFF
TRBJ2-2	TRBD2	TRBV29-1	.	TGCAGCGTCAGGACTAGCGGGGGCACCGGGGAGCTGTTTTTT	CSVRTSGGTGELFF
TRBJ1-2	.	TRBV15	.	TGTGCCACCAGCCCGAGTAATAACTATGGCTACACCTTC	CATSPSNNYGYTF
TRBJ1-5	TRBD1	TRBV28	.	TGTGCCAGCAGGAACCCTCAGGGGGCGGATCAGCCCCAGCATTTT	CASRNPQGADQPQHF
TRBJ2-1	TRBD2	TRBV5-1	.	TGCGCCAGCAGCTTGAGACCGGGACTAGAGAGCAATGAGCAGTTCTTC	CASSLRPGLESNEQFF
TRBJ2-7	.	TRBV5-1	once	TGCGCCAGCAGCCCCGGGAACGAATACGAGCAGTACTTC	CASSPGNEYEQYF
TRBJ2-1	TRBD2	TRBV7-9	.	TGTGCCAGCATATCTGGGAGGGCCTTTAACAATGAGCAGTTCTTC	CASISGRAFNNEQFF
TRBJ2-1	TRBD2	TRBV5-1	.	TGCGCCAGCAGCTCAACCCTAGCGGTCCACTCCTACAATGAGCAGTTCTTC	CASSSTLAVHSYNEQFF
TRBJ2-1	TRBD1	TRBV29-1	.	TGCAGCGCCGGGACAGGCCTATCATCTGAGCAGTTCTTC	CSAGTGLSSEQFF
TRBJ2-4	.	TRBV5-1	.	TGCGCCAGCAGCTCTTCTCCTCCCAAAAACATTCAGTACTTC	CASSSSPPKNIQYF
TRBJ1-2	TRBD1	TRBV28	.	TGTGCCAGCAGTTTGAGGGGGCGAAGACTCTATGGCTACACCTTC	CASSLRGRRLYGYTF
TRBJ1-2	.	TRBV4-3	.	TGCGCCAGCAGCCATGCCGTGGGGTTGTATGGCTACACCTTC	CASSHAVGLYGYTF
TRBJ2-1	TRBD2	TRBV19	.	TGTGCCAGTAGTCAGACTAGCGGGAGGCGGAATGAGCAGTTCTTC	CASSQTSGRRNEQFF
TRBJ1-1	.	TRBV19	.	TGTGCCAGTAGTATAGTACCCGGGACTGAAGCTTTCTTT	CASSIVPGTEAFF
TRBJ2-1	TRBD1	TRBV7-9	.	TGTGCCAGCAGCAAGGGACAGGGGCTATACAATGAGCAGTTCTTC	CASSKGQGLYNEQFF
TRBJ2-7	.	TRBV28	.	TGTGCCAGCAGTCAAACTCGACCGCTAATAACCTACGAGCAGTACTTC	CASSQTRPLITYEQYF
TRBJ2-2	TRBD1	TRBV19	once	TGTGCCAGTAGGGTACGGACAGGGGCCCTGAACACCGGGGAGCTGTTTTTT	CASRVRTGALNTGELFF
TRBJ2-5	.	TRBV10-3	.	TGTGCCATCAGCCGACAGATTCAAGAGACCCAGTACTTC	CAISRQIQETQYF
TRBJ1-5	.	TRBV10-3	.	TGTGCCATCAGTCTCGACAGTAACCAGCCCCAGCATTTT	CAISLDSNQPQHF
TRBJ2-2	TRBD1	TRBV6-5	.	TGTGCCAGCAGTTATAGGACAGGGTATACCGGGGAGCTGTTTTTT	CASSYRTGYTGELFF
TRBJ1-3	.	TRBV7-2	.	TGTGCCAGCAGCTTAGTAGGGGGATCTGGAAACACCATATATTTT	CASSLVGGSGNTIYF
TRBJ2-7	.	TRBV29-1	.	TGCAGCGTTGTACCCACGCAGGGAAGAGCGGACGAGCAGTACTTC	CSVVPTQGRADEQYF
TRBJ2-1	TRBD2	TRBV4-2	.	TGTGCCAGCAGCCAAGATTTCCAGCGGGGGGGCAATGAGCAGTTCTTC	CASSQDFQRGGNEQFF
TRBJ2-1	TRBD2	TRBV29-1	few	TGCAGCGTTGCTCAACCAAGCGGGGTCAATGAGCAGTTCTTC	CSVAQPSGVNEQFF
TRBJ2-7	.	TRBV15	.	TGTGCCACTCCCTCTCTGGGGGCTGGTTACGAGCAGTACTTC	CATPSLGAGYEQYF
TRBJ2-5	TRBD2	TRBV27	.	TGTGCCAGCAAAAGACTCGGGGGGGGTGAGACCCAGTACTTC	CASKRLGGGETQYF
TRBJ2-3	.	TRBV6-6	.	TGTGCCAGCAGTTCCTACACAGATACGCAGTATTTT	CASSSYTDTQYF
TRBJ2-5	TRBD2	TRBV25-1	.	TGTGCCAGCAGTGAACAACCAGGGACTAGCGGGAACCAAGAGACCCAGTACTTC	CASSEQPGTSGNQETQYF
TRBJ2-3	.	TRBV29-1	.	TGCAGCGTTGCCTACCCTTACTCAGATACGCAGTATTTT	CSVAYPYSDTQYF
TRBJ2-3	.	TRBV2	.	TGTGCCAGCAGGTTACCTTTCACAGATACGCAGTATTTT	CASRLPFTDTQYF
TRBJ1-5	.	TRBV29-1	.	TGCAGCGTTGAAGATGGCGTTGTCCAGCATTTT	CSVEDGVVQHF
TRBJ2-3	.	TRBV5-1	.	TGCGCCAGCAGCTTGCGGAGGCGGGACACAGATACGCAGTATTTT	CASSLRRRDTDTQYF
TRBJ2-4	.	TRBV4-1	few	TGCGCCAGCAGCCAAGATGGAACTTACCACCTGTCAGACTTC	CASSQDGTYHLSDF
TRBJ1-2	.	TRBV29-1	few	TGCAGCGCTCAGGCGAACTATGGCTACACCTTC	CSAQANYGYTF
TRBJ2-4	TRBD1	TRBV5-4	.	TGTGCCAGCAGCCGGGACAGGGGAGCTGGAAACATTCAGTACTTC	CASSRDRGAGNIQYF
TRBJ2-7	.	TRBV11-2	.	TGTGCCAGCAGCTTCTTCGGACACGACTCCTACGAGCAGTACTTC	CASSFFGHDSYEQYF